This entry describes one T cell receptor (beta chain). These data originate in a study of response to subunit inactivated influenza vaccine. TCRdb redid the calling of the RT-PCR reads with MiXCR, one entry per CDR3 protein. Of about 540,000 distinct CDR3 sequences in the sample, less than 25% were seen once. CDR1 is MNHEY, CDR2 SVGEGT, per germline. The CDR3 covers 18 residues. The V end lost 0 bases, the J end lost 1 base, and 13 bases lay between the germline ends. These data also formed part of another study, on T cells expressing NK-cell markers. That paper adds: What made the TCR beta cDNA was 5'RACE template switching with UMIs. Sorted CD3+CD56+NKG2C+, CD3+CD56+NKG2C- and CD3+CD56-NKG2C+ T cells supplied TCR beta repertoires. Dominant NKG2C+ clonotypes made up about 1.0-8% of CD8+ T cells in roughly six donors. The CD3+CD56-NKG2C+ fraction of a few donors was also led by these clonotypes.

Here the sequenced sample was CD4+ T cells sorted from PBMCs, taken approximately 12 days after vaccination. The genes are TRBV6-2 or TRBV6-3 and TRBJ1-6; the D gene is possibly TRBD1 (5 bases). The TCR was taken from a man aged 50 to 59 who received an inactivated influenza vaccine. CDR3 sequence (DNA): TGTGCCAGCAGTTACTCGATGGACCGGGGGTCCTATAATTCACCCCTCCACTTT. Translated, it gives CASSYSMDRGSYNSPLHF.